This section outlines one T cell receptor beta chain sequence together with its context. The data derive from a study of cytomegalovirus exposure and HLA in healthy donors. Clones were read by immunoSEQ multiplex PCR, and TCRdb kept only the in-frame ones, dropping some. The data hold around 60,000 clones, with around 90% observed a single time. Among the 110 or so subjects of the validation cohort, separate from the approximately 670-subject first cohort, were the donors. The sequence was collected from a man aged 18 to 30 in good health and CMV-seronegative. The specimen sequenced was PBMCs.

This CDR3 reads CASRPDHLGGTEAFF. In DNA, the CDR3 is TGTGCCAGCAGACCAGACCACTTAGGGGGCACTGAAGCTTTCTTT. The V call is TRBV7-2, the J call TRBJ1-1, with D possibly being TRBD1 (6 bases). V dropped 6 bases and J dropped 4 bases, with 18 bases sitting between them. CDR3 length equals 15 residues. Germline CDR1 reads SGHTA; CDR2 reads FQGNSA.